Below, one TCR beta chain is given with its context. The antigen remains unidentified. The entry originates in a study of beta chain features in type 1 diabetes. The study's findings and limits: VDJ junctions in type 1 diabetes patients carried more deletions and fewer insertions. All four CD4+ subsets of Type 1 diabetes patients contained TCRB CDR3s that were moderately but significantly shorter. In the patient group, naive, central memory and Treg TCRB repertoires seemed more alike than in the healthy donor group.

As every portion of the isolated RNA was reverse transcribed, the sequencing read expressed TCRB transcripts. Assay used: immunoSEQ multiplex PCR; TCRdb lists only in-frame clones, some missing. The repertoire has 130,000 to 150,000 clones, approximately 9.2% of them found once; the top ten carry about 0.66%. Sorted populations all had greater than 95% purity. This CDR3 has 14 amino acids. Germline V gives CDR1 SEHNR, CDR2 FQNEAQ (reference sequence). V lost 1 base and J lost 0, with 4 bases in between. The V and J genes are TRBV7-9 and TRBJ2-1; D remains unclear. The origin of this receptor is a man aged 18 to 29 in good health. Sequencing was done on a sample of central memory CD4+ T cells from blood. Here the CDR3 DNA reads TGTGCCAGCAGCTTAGACGGCTCCTACAATGAGCAGTTCTTC. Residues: CASSLDGSYNEQFF.